Described below is a single T cell receptor beta chain sequence and its context. Those who participated ranged in age from roughly 18 to 90 years and resided in around 22 US areas. Assignment of participants to cohorts was predicated upon participant-reported clinical history. This sample is drawn from a study of blood T cell repertoires in COVID-19. Study overall: Sources were T cells, B-cell-depleted T cells, or PBMCs; the material itself was cDNA or gDNA.

Per germline, CDR1 LNHNV and CDR2 YYDKDF (reference sequence). This CDR3 is built from 12 residues. The trim removed 0 bases at V and 11 bases at J, leaving 3 bases unmatched. The protocol was immunoSEQ multiplex PCR, while the TCRdb copy is restricted to in-frame clones and leaves out a portion. The table includes 200,000 to 250,000 clones, about nine tenths detected once. The chain uses TRBV15 and TRBJ1-1; TRBD1 matches at 7 bases. Sequenced: PBMCs or T cells enriched from blood (not recorded which). This clonotype was obtained from a man aged 35 to 55 who had recovered from COVID-19. For the CDR3, the DNA is TGTGCCACCAGCAGAGAACAGGGGCGCGCTTTCTTT. This translates into CATSREQGRAFF.